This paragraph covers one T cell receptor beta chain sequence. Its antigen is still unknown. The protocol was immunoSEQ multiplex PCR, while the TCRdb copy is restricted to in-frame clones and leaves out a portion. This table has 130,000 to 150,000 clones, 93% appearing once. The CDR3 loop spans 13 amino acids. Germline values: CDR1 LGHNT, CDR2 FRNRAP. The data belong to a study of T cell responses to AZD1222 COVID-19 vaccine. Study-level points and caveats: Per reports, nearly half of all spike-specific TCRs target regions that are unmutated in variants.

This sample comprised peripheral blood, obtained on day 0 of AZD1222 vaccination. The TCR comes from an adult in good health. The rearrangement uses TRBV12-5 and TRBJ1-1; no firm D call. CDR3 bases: TGTGCCGGAGAAGGGCAGGAGGACACTGAAGCTTTCTTT. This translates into CAGEGQEDTEAFF.